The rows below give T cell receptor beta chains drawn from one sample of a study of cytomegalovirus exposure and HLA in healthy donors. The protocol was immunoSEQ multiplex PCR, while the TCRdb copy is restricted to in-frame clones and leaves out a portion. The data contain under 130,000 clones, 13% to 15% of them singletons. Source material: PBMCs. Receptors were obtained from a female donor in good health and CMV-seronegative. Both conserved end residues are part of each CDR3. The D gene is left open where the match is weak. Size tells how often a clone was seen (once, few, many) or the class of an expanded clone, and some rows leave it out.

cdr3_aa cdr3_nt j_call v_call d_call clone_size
CASSYSIQPYGYTF TGTGCCAGCAGTTACTCGATACAGCCCTATGGCTACACCTTC TRBJ1-2 TRBV6-5 - -
CASSSTTSSRYEQYF TGTGCCAGCAGCTCAACGACTAGCAGTAGGTACGAGCAGTACTTC TRBJ2-7 TRBV7-2 TRBD2 -
CASSRRGIPGANVLTF TGTGCCAGCAGCAGGAGGGGTATCCCTGGGGCCAACGTCCTGACTTTC TRBJ2-6 TRBV5-6 - few
CAAGKQGFGNSPLHF TGTGCCGCAGGGAAACAGGGTTTCGGTAATTCACCCCTCCACTTT TRBJ1-6 TRBV7-9 - few
CASSEGQGAYGYTF TGTGCCAGCAGTGAAGGACAGGGGGCCTATGGCTACACCTTC TRBJ1-2 TRBV6-1 TRBD1 -
CASTLIGQGRDEQYF TGTGCCAGCACCCTCATCGGACAGGGGCGGGACGAGCAGTACTTC TRBJ2-7 TRBV28 TRBD1 few
CASGEGIGEKLFF TGTGCCAGTGGGGAGGGGATCGGGGAAAAACTGTTTTTT TRBJ1-4 TRBV6-5 - few
CASSFGGDQPQHF TGTGCCAGCAGCTTCGGCGGTGATCAGCCCCAGCATTTT TRBJ1-5 TRBV11-1 - few
CASSLWGRGSLEQYF TGTGCCAGCAGCTTGTGGGGGCGCGGGTCTCTCGAGCAGTACTTC TRBJ2-7 TRBV5-6 - few
CASSVGGRCTYEQYF TGTGCCAGCAGCGTAGGGGGCAGGTGTACCTACGAGCAGTACTTC TRBJ2-7 TRBV9 - -
CAWSTGALSEAFF TGTGCCTGGAGTACTGGGGCTCTTTCTGAAGCTTTCTTT TRBJ1-1 TRBV30 - few
CASRGRSNQPQHF TGTGCCAGCAGGGGCAGGAGCAATCAGCCCCAGCATTTT TRBJ1-5 TRBV16 - -
CASSSYRRVSTDTQYF TGTGCCAGCAGCTCGTACCGACGGGTTTCCACAGATACGCAGTATTTT TRBJ2-3 TRBV5-6 - -
CASRSEGNTIYF TGTGCCAGCCGGTCGGAGGGAAACACCATATATTTT TRBJ1-3 TRBV7-2 - few
CASSLSLGQGGQPQHF TGTGCCAGCAGCTTATCGTTAGGGCAGGGAGGGCAGCCCCAGCATTTT TRBJ1-5 TRBV7-2 - few
CASSVEAGLANIQYF TGTGCCAGCAGCGTAGAGGCCGGACTAGCAAACATTCAGTACTTC TRBJ2-4 TRBV9 TRBD2 -
CAWIFGTGDYGYTF TGTGCCTGGATATTCGGGACAGGGGACTATGGCTACACCTTC TRBJ1-2 TRBV30 TRBD1 -